This T cell receptor (beta chain) is from a study of cytomegalovirus exposure and HLA in healthy donors. 13 Jbeta primers and 60 Vbeta primers were used for the PCR. This table comes from immunoSEQ multiplex PCR, and its TCRdb copy is limited to in-frame clones, with some not included. Among around 250,000 clones listed, around 90% were seen once. From germline, CDR1 is SGHDN and CDR2 FVKESK. Losses at the gene ends were 3 bases for V and 4 bases for J; bases not matched to a gene: 8. The CDR3 covers 15 residues. The chain joins TRBV14 to TRBJ2-7; TRBD2 aligns across 8 bases. The sequence was collected from a girl aged 2-10 years in good health and CMV-seronegative. The sample taken for sequencing was PBMCs. This chain's CDR3 is CASSHPGTRFYEQYF. For the CDR3, the DNA is TGTGCCAGCAGCCACCCCGGGACTAGATTTTACGAGCAGTACTTC. Looking up the rest from reference TRBV14 and TRBJ2-7 gives the full variable domain: EAGVTQFPSHSVIEKGQTVTLRCDPISGHDNLYWYRRVMGKEIKFLLHFVKESKQDESGMPNNRFLAERTGGTYSTLKVQPAELEDSGVYFCASSHPGTRFYEQYFGPGTRLTVT.